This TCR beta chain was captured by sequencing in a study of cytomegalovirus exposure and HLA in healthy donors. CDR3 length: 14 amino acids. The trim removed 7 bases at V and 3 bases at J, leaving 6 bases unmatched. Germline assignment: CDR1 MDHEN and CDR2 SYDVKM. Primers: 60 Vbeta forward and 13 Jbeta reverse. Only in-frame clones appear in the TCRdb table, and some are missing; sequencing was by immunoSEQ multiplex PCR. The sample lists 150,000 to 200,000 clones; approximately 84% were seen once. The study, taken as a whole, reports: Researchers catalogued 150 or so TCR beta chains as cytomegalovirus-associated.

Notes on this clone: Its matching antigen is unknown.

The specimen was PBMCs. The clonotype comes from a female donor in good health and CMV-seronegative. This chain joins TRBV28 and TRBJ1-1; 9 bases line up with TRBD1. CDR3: CASTKQGAYTEAFF. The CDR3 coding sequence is TGTGCCAGCACCAAACAGGGGGCGTACACTGAAGCTTTCTTT.